These 32 T cell receptor beta chains came from one sample sequenced in a study of blood T cell repertoires in COVID-19. Profiled with immunoSEQ multiplex PCR; TCRdb holds only in-frame clones, not every one. This repertoire shows 120,000 to 150,000 clones, roughly nine tenths found once; its top ten account for 1.5% to 2%. The source material was peripheral blood. Receptor source: a human donor in a cohort sampled during active COVID-19.

V and J are TRBV25-1 and TRBJ1-6; 9 bases align to TRBD1. The CDR3 extends over 14 amino acids. Germline CDR1 is MGHDK and CDR2 is SYGVNS. Germline trimming cut 8 bases from V and 5 bases from J; bases unmatched to any gene: 4. The CDR3: CASRRTGDNSPLHF. CDR3 nucleotides: TGTGCCAGCCGGCGGACAGGGGATAATTCACCCCTCCACTTT.

The chain uses TRBV7-6 and TRBJ2-7; TRBD1 aligns across 7 bases. The CDR3 covers 15 residues. Germline CDR1 and CDR2: SGHVS and FNYEAQ. V trimming: 1 base; J trimming: 2 bases; junction bases outside the gene matches: 5. CDR3 nucleotide sequence: TGTGCCAGCAGCTTAGGTTACAGGGGCCCCTACGAGCAGTACTTC. Amino acid sequence: CASSLGYRGPYEQYF.

The V call is TRBV5-6, the J call TRBJ1-2; D is possibly TRBD1 (5 bases). V was cut by 0 bases and J by 3 bases, with 12 bases left in between. This CDR3 is 15 amino acids long. CDR1 and CDR2 (germline): SGHDT, YYEEEE. The CDR3 nucleotides are TGTGCCAGCAGCTTGGGACAGCTGGGCGACTATGGCTACACCTTC. Amino acids: CASSLGQLGDYGYTF.

To note about this clone: Other DNA sequences in this sample translate to the same CDR3. The chain combines TRBV7-2 with TRBJ1-2, with 7 bases lining up with TRBD1. Germline V gene sequence: CDR1 SGHTA, CDR2 FQGNSA. The CDR3 consists of 15 residues. V lost 5 bases to trimming and J lost 1 base; unmatched junction nucleotides: 7. The CDR3 region is CASSPRTGSNYGYTF. The CDR3 DNA is TGTGCCAGCAGCCCACGGACAGGAAGTAACTATGGCTACACCTTC.

This clone was counted once. The CDR3 loop reads CASSRDTANYGYTF. The CDR3 DNA reads as TGTGCCAGCAGTAGGGACACCGCTAACTATGGCTACACCTTC. The V call is TRBV6-2 or TRBV6-3, the J call TRBJ1-2, with a possible D match to TRBD1 (6 bases). The CDR3 sequence is 14 residues long. The V gene's germline CDR1 is MNHEY and CDR2 SVGEGT. Trimming took off 5 bases at V and 0 bases at J, with 10 bases between the two ends.

The chain is built from TRBV4-3 and TRBJ1-3, with 7 bases that match TRBD1. This CDR3 contains 12 residues. The V gene end was trimmed by 0 bases and the J gene end by 14 bases; junction bases not matched to a gene: 4. CDR1 and CDR2 (germline): LGHNA, YSLEER. The CDR3 loop reads CASSQDRDRLYF. The CDR3 DNA reads as TGCGCCAGCAGCCAAGACCGGGACAGATTATATTTT.

The J gene is TRBJ1-5, the V gene TRBV7-9; a possible D gene is TRBD1 (5 bases). The V end was cut by 5 bases, the J end by 7 bases, with 12 bases between. CDR1 is SEHNR, CDR2 FQNEAQ, per germline (reference sequence). The CDR3 has 13 residues. The CDR3 here is CASSASGDQPQHF. CDR3 nucleotide sequence: TGTGCCAGCAGCGCATCGGGGGACCAGCCCCAGCATTTT.

J is TRBJ2-2 and V is TRBV5-1; 10 bases match TRBD2. V shed 4 bases, J shed 6 bases, and the junction held 6 bases outside the gene matches. Per germline, CDR1 SGHRS and CDR2 YFSETQ. This CDR3 spans 15 amino acids. The CDR3 loop reads CASSLTSGVSGELFF. Here the CDR3 DNA reads TGCGCCAGCAGCCTAACTAGCGGGGTCTCCGGGGAGCTGTTTTTT.

Only one count was recorded for this clone. The V call is TRBV6-4, the J call TRBJ2-3; 13 bases align to TRBD2. J was trimmed by 2 bases and V by 6 bases; bases with no gene match: 2. The germline V gene has CDR1 MRHNA and CDR2 SNTAGT. The CDR3 runs to 15 residues. The CDR3 nucleotides read TGTGCCAGCAGCACTAGCGGGGGGGACACAGATACGCAGTATTTT. Residues: CASSTSGGDTDTQYF.

The gene calls are TRBV29-1 and TRBJ1-2; D is unresolved. The germline gives CDR1 SQVTM, CDR2 ANQGSEA. Trimming shortened V by 4 bases and J by 5 bases, and 17 bases separated the two germline ends. The CDR3 sequence is 14 residues long. The CDR3 reads CSVVGQAAAYGYTF. The DNA for the CDR3 is TGCAGCGTTGTTGGGCAGGCAGCTGCGTATGGCTACACCTTC.

The gene calls are TRBV7-8 and TRBJ1-6, with 10 bases matching TRBD1. Germline V gene sequence: CDR1 SGHVS, CDR2 FQNEAQ. The V segment lost 5 bases and the J segment 7 bases; nucleotides outside the gene matches: 8. The CDR3 has 16 residues. CDR3 sequence (DNA): TGTGCCAGCAGCCCCACCGGGACAGGGGAAAATTCACCCCTCCACTTT. Translated, it gives CASSPTGTGENSPLHF.

The V gene is TRBV5-4, the J gene TRBJ1-1; TRBD1 might be the D (5 bases). Trimming left V 0 bases short and J 3 bases short, with 12 bases between. Per the germline V gene, CDR1 is SGHNT and CDR2 is YYREEE (reference sequence). The CDR3 is made up of 15 amino acids. CDR3 loop: CASSLARGGDTEAFF. The CDR3 region has the DNA TGTGCCAGCAGCTTGGCCCGGGGGGGGGACACTGAAGCTTTCTTT.

Concerning this clone itself: The same CDR3 is also encoded by other DNA sequences in this sample. V usage is TRBV6-6 and J usage is TRBJ2-2, with D possibly TRBD2 on 6 matching bases. Germline V gives CDR1 MNHNY, CDR2 SVGAGI (reference sequence). V was trimmed by 2 bases and J by 5 bases, leaving 9 bases between them. There are 14 residues in the CDR3. The CDR3 protein is CASSYPAGTGELFF. The CDR3 region has the DNA TGTGCCAGCAGTTACCCCGCGGGGACCGGGGAGCTGTTTTTT.

The chain carries TRBV2 and TRBJ2-5, with 11 bases matching TRBD2. The CDR3 has 18 amino acids. CDR1 is SNHLY and CDR2 is FYNNEI in the germline V gene. V shed 3 bases, J shed 3 bases, and the junction held 12 bases outside the gene matches. The CDR3 DNA reads as TGTGCCAGCAGTGATGAGTCGCGACTAGCGGGAAACGAAGAGACCCAGTACTTC. It translates to CASSDESRLAGNEETQYF.

CDR3 amino acids: CASSLAGQVNYEQYF. CDR3 coding DNA: TGCGCCAGCAGCTTGGCAGGACAGGTCAACTACGAGCAGTACTTC. V is TRBV5-1 and J is TRBJ2-7, with 7 nucleotides matching TRBD1. Germline V gene sequence: CDR1 SGHRS, CDR2 YFSETQ. The CDR3 totals 15 residues. Germline trimming cut 0 bases from V and 3 bases from J; bases unmatched to any gene: 6.

This clone has just one count. The chain is built from TRBV7-6 and TRBJ2-1, with TRBD2 identical over 11 bases. The CDR3 covers 16 residues. J was trimmed by 5 bases and V by 6 bases; bases with no gene match: 9. Germline lookup yields CDR1 SGHVS and CDR2 FNYEAQ. The CDR3 DNA follows: TGTGCCAGCAGGCGTACCGGGACTAGCGGTCACAATGAGCAGTTCTTC. Translation gives CASRRTGTSGHNEQFF. Combining the CDR3 with reference TRBV7-6 and TRBJ2-1 gives the whole variable domain GAGVSQSPRYKVTKRGQDVALRCDPISGHVSLYWYRQALGQGPEFLTYFNYEAQQDKSGLPNDRFSAERPEGSISTLTIQRTEQRDSAMYRCASRRTGTSGHNEQFFGPGTRLTVL.

This rearrangement joins TRBV27 to TRBJ2-7, with 9 bases identical to TRBD1. From germline, CDR1 is MNHEY and CDR2 SMNVEV (reference sequence). Germline trimming cut 2 bases from V and 5 bases from J; bases unmatched to any gene: 4. This CDR3 contains 14 residues. DNA for the CDR3: TGTGCCAGCAGTTTAGGGACAGGGAGGCACGAGCAGTACTTC. Translated: CASSLGTGRHEQYF.

This rearrangement joins TRBV6-5 to TRBJ2-5; the match to TRBD1 covers 8 bases. Germline V gives CDR1 MNHEY, CDR2 SVGAGI. The trim removed 5 bases at V and 3 bases at J, leaving 8 bases unmatched. This CDR3 contains 15 residues. The CDR3 DNA sequence: TGTGCCAGCAGTACACAATTGACAGGGGAAGAGACCCAGTACTTC. This sequence encodes CASSTQLTGEETQYF.

The J gene is TRBJ1-2, the V gene TRBV28, with D uncertain. Germline values: CDR1 MDHEN, CDR2 SYDVKM. The CDR3 consists of 12 residues. V dropped 6 bases and J dropped 4 bases, with 9 bases sitting between them. CDR3 region: CASRRASYGYTF. The CDR3 DNA reads as TGTGCCAGCAGGCGGGCCTCCTATGGCTACACCTTC.

The chain has TRBV10-3 and TRBJ1-3; D is undetermined. The V and J ends lost 3 bases and 3 bases respectively, with 12 bases between them. This CDR3 is built from 15 residues. Germline CDR1 reads ENHRY; CDR2 reads SYGVKD. CDR3 nucleotide sequence: TGTGCCATCAGTGACCCTGGCAGGATTGGAAACACCATATATTTT. The encoded protein is CAISDPGRIGNTIYF.

The genes are TRBV7-2 and TRBJ2-4; 12 bases line up with TRBD2. The germline CDR1 and CDR2 sequences are SGHTA and FQGNSA. This CDR3 contains 16 residues. J gave up 7 bases and V 1 base, and 5 bases lay outside the gene matches. The CDR3 spells CASSLGLAGGLNIQYF. Here the CDR3 DNA reads TGTGCCAGCAGCTTAGGGCTAGCGGGGGGGCTGAACATTCAGTACTTC.

This chain connects TRBV10-3 to TRBJ1-1; D might be TRBD1 (6 bases). Germline V gene data show CDR1 as ENHRY and CDR2 as SYGVKD. Trimming stripped 2 bases from V and 4 bases from J, with 11 bases between. CDR3 length equals 14 residues. Here the CDR3 reads CAISETRGGTEAFF. CDR3 DNA: TGTGCCATCAGTGAGACAAGGGGGGGCACTGAAGCTTTCTTT.

V gene TRBV11-2 combines with J gene TRBJ2-5, with 7 bases aligning to TRBD2. The CDR3 spans 15 residues. Germline V gene data show CDR1 as SGHAT and CDR2 as FQNNGV. V dropped 2 bases and J dropped 6; count of bases not matched to a gene: 9. The CDR3 reads CASSLSSGGTKTQYF. CDR3 in DNA: TGTGCCAGCAGCTTAAGTTCGGGGGGTACGAAGACCCAGTACTTC.

With respect to this clone: At the DNA level, this CDR3 is encoded by other sequences in the same sample as well. The chain couples TRBV29-1 to TRBJ1-1; D not resolved. This CDR3 has 11 residues. Germline V gene lookup returns CDR1 SQVTM and CDR2 ANQGSEA. V lost 5 bases to trimming and J lost 0 bases, with 4 bases between them. CDR3 loop: CSVRVNTEAFF. CDR3 DNA: TGCAGCGTTCGCGTGAACACTGAAGCTTTCTTT. The variable domain in full, with the rest retrieved from reference TRBV29-1 and TRBJ1-1, is SAVISQKPSRDICQRGTSLTIQCQVDSQVTMMFWYRQQPGQSLTLIATANQGSEATYESGFVIDKFPISRPNLTFSTLTVSNMSPEDSSIYLCSVRVNTEAFFGQGTRLTVV.

The chain has TRBV19 and TRBJ2-1; D is ambiguous. The CDR3 sequence is 12 residues long. The V gene's germline CDR1 is LNHDA and CDR2 SQIVND (reference sequence). V was clipped by 1 base and J by 5 bases, with 3 bases between them. The CDR3 loop reads CASSIVDNEQFF. CDR3 nucleotides: TGTGCCAGTAGTATAGTCGACAATGAGCAGTTCTTC.

In its sample, this clone was seen a few times. The V and J genes are TRBV10-1 and TRBJ1-1; maybe TRBD1 (6 bases). V lost 6 bases and J 0 bases, leaving 8 bases between the germline ends. This CDR3 spans 13 amino acids. The germline V gene has CDR1 WNHNN and CDR2 SYGVQD (reference sequence). The CDR3 is CASSRTVNTEAFF. CDR3 DNA sequence: TGCGCCAGCAGCAGGACAGTGAACACTGAAGCTTTCTTT.

The V call is TRBV5-1, the J call TRBJ1-1; D might be TRBD1 (5 bases). The germline V gene has CDR1 SGHRS and CDR2 YFSETQ. This CDR3 has 13 amino acids. V was clipped by 2 bases and J by 4 bases, with 9 bases between them. The CDR3 DNA reads TGCGCCAGCAGCTTTAACGGGGGCACTGAAGCTTTCTTT. Its protein product is CASSFNGGTEAFF. The whole variable domain, remainder taken from reference TRBV5-1 and TRBJ1-1, is KAGVTQTPRYLIKTRGQQVTLSCSPISGHRSVSWYQQTPGQGLQFLFEYFSETQRNKGNFPGRFSGRQFSNSRSEMNVSTLELGDSALYLCASSFNGGTEAFFGQGTRLTVV.

The chain couples TRBV7-2 to TRBJ2-1; TRBD2 might be the D (5 bases). V was clipped by 0 bases and J by 9 bases, with 12 bases between them. Germline CDR1 reads SGHTA; CDR2 reads FQGNSA. The CDR3 is 14 residues long. The CDR3 DNA is TGTGCCAGCAGCTTAGCCGGGTTGGCGGGTGAGCAGTTCTTC. Protein: CASSLAGLAGEQFF.

This clone was observed once. The chain joins TRBV5-4 to TRBJ2-3; D may be TRBD1 (5 bases). The germline V gene has CDR1 SGHNT and CDR2 YYREEE (reference sequence). The CDR3 contains 13 residues. V was trimmed by 4 bases and J by 7 bases, leaving 13 bases between them. This chain's CDR3 is CASSRGPDHTQYF. The CDR3 coding sequence is TGTGCCAGCAGCAGGGGCCCGGACCATACGCAGTATTTT.

V gene TRBV7-6 combines with J gene TRBJ1-1; the match to TRBD1 covers 9 bases. CDR1 and CDR2 (germline): SGHVS, FNYEAQ. The V gene end was trimmed by 5 bases and the J gene end by 0 bases; junction bases not matched to a gene: 10. CDR3 length: 17 residues. The chain's CDR3 is CASSPGGQGVMNTEAFF. CDR3 DNA: TGTGCCAGCAGCCCGGGGGGACAGGGAGTGATGAACACTGAAGCTTTCTTT.

V usage is TRBV9 and J usage is TRBJ2-2, with TRBD1 matching 9 bases. The germline CDR1 and CDR2 sequences are SGDLS and YYNGEE. J gave up 4 bases and V 3 bases, and 4 bases lay outside the gene matches. The length of the CDR3 is 15 residues. This CDR3 reads CASSAGQGVTGELFF. Here the CDR3 DNA reads TGTGCCAGCAGCGCGGGACAGGGTGTCACCGGGGAGCTGTTTTTT.

V usage is TRBV11-2 and J usage is TRBJ2-2; D possibly corresponds to TRBD2 (6 bases). Germline V CDR1 and CDR2: SGHAT, FQNNGV. The ends were cut back, 1 base at V and 0 bases at J, with 18 bases in the middle. The CDR3 contains 19 residues. CDR3 bases: TGTGCCAGCAGCTTAGGTTGGCGGGGAAGATCCGCGAACACCGGGGAGCTGTTTTTT. Its protein product is CASSLGWRGRSANTGELFF.